This paragraph reports one T cell receptor beta chain. Antigen: not known. Sequencing was performed with immunoSEQ multiplex PCR; in TCRdb, only in-frame clones are kept and a portion is missing. Here the sample spans about 57,000 clones, about four fifths being singletons. Germline V gene sequence: CDR1 MNHNY, CDR2 SVGAGI (reference sequence). Trimming cost V 7 bases and J 7 bases; bases outside gene matches: 6. The CDR3 is 14 amino acids. This entry is derived from a study of PD-L1 blockade in urothelial cancer. Across the whole study: At 3 weeks after treatment start (second dose) and again at 6 weeks, blood was analyzed. Each blood sample yielded a median of 141,255 T cells.

Time point indicated: pretreatment peripheral blood. The number of samples from each patient was between 1 and 8, taken pretreatment and on-treatment. Points from the study as a whole: Pretreatment TCR clonality in blood, when below the median, was predictive of better survival.

Here the sequenced sample was PBMCs, taken around atezolizumab (anti-PD-L1) treatment. The chain is built from TRBV6-6 and TRBJ2-1; 11 nucleotides agree with TRBD2. The sequence came from a man between 65 and 80 years old with urothelial cancer. The DNA for the CDR3 is TGTGCCAGCAATCCACTAGCGGGAGTTAATGAGCAGTTCTTC. This codes for CASNPLAGVNEQFF.